This T cell receptor beta chain was found in a study of blood T cell repertoires in COVID-19. Study context: Both acute and convalescent COVID-19 samples were obtained from the United States, Italy and Spain. The cDNA or gDNA used as material had been derived from T cells, B-cell-depleted T cells, or PBMCs.

Study processing details: It was from reference gene primer amplification that nucleated cell counts were estimated. Generated by immunoSEQ multiplex PCR, the TCRdb table keeps only in-frame clones and is missing some. The D gene and trimming were derived from the DNA, and the V and J assignments and clone size from that table. The table includes around 260,000 clones, 80% to 90% detected once. Germline V CDR1 and CDR2: SGHNT, YYREEE (reference sequence). This CDR3 is built from 14 residues. V shed 4 bases and J 2 bases; nucleotides not matched to a gene: 5. This chain connects TRBV5-4 to TRBJ2-7; 8 bases fit TRBD1. The TCR was taken from a man younger than 45 with acute or convalescent COVID-19. What was sequenced was peripheral blood. For the CDR3, the DNA is TGTGCCAGCAGCCTGACAGGGGCGACCTACGAGCAGTACTTC. Its translation: CASSLTGATYEQYF.